Below are 16 T cell receptor beta chains sequenced from a single sample in a study of cytomegalovirus exposure and HLA in healthy donors. In the PCR, 60 Vbeta and 13 Jbeta primers were used. TCRdb keeps only in-frame clones here, not all; method: immunoSEQ multiplex PCR. In the table there are more than 150,000 clones, less than 80% of which are singletons. Sequencing used PBMCs. These TCRs come from a man aged 18 to 29 in good health and CMV-seronegative.

The V and J genes are TRBV7-6 and TRBJ2-3, with D possibly matching TRBD1 (6 bases). V lost 2 bases, J lost 2 bases, and 20 bases lay in between. Germline-derived CDR1 and CDR2 are SGHVS and FNYEAQ. The CDR3 loop spans 18 amino acids. DNA for the CDR3: TGTGCCAGCAGCTTACGCCCGTCCTCCACAGGGACCACAGATACGCAGTATTTT. Encoded protein: CASSLRPSSTGTTDTQYF. Looking up the rest from reference TRBV7-6 and TRBJ2-3 gives the full variable domain: GAGVSQSPRYKVTKRGQDVALRCDPISGHVSLYWYRQALGQGPEFLTYFNYEAQQDKSGLPNDRFSAERPEGSISTLTIQRTEQRDSAMYRCASSLRPSSTGTTDTQYFGPGTRLTVL.

The rearrangement joins TRBV5-6 to TRBJ2-7; D is possibly TRBD2 (5 bases). Trimming pared 2 bases from V and 4 bases from J, leaving 7 bases between. Per germline, CDR1 SGHDT and CDR2 YYEEEE. The CDR3 extends over 12 amino acids. As DNA, the CDR3 is TGTGCCAGCAGCTTCAGGACTTACGAGCAGTACTTC. This gives the protein CASSFRTYEQYF.

The V call is TRBV10-2, the J call TRBJ2-5; D possibly corresponds to TRBD2 (7 bases). The CDR3 contains 14 residues. CDR1 WSHSY and CDR2 SAAADI come from the germline V gene. Trimming stripped 7 bases from V and 2 bases from J, with 14 bases between. DNA for the CDR3: TGCGCCAGCACCCGGGAGGACAGTCAAGAGACCCAGTACTTC. This codes for CASTREDSQETQYF.

V and J are TRBV28 and TRBJ1-1; a weak D match, TRBD1 (5 bases). CDR3 length equals 15 residues. Trimming removed 10 bases at V and 0 bases at J, with 18 bases between. From germline, CDR1 is MDHEN and CDR2 SYDVKM. The CDR3 DNA reads TGTGCCACCCGTGGGGCAGGGTTTATGAACACTGAAGCTTTCTTT. Protein: CATRGAGFMNTEAFF.

This clone came up a few times. The chain carries TRBV28 and TRBJ1-6; weak D call: TRBD1 (6 bases). The V and J ends lost 6 bases and 10 bases respectively, with 22 bases between them. CDR3 size: 16 residues. Germline assignment: CDR1 MDHEN and CDR2 SYDVKM. The CDR3 DNA follows: TGTGCCAGCAGCCCTTTCAGGGGTTCGGAGAAATCACCCCTCCACTTT. The encoded protein is CASSPFRGSEKSPLHF.

This clone was seen more than once but under ten times. The gene calls are TRBV30 and TRBJ1-5, with D tentatively TRBD1 (6 bases). This CDR3 comprises 13 residues. Germline V gene data show CDR1 as GTSNPN and CDR2 as SVGIG (reference sequence). Trimming took off 3 bases at V and 6 bases at J, with 12 bases between the two ends. The CDR3 loop reads CAWSQGYGQPQHF. In DNA, the CDR3 is TGTGCCTGGAGCCAGGGGTACGGTCAGCCCCAGCATTTT.

The CDR3 coding sequence is TGTGCCACCCACCCCCCCGCGGCCGCCGAGCAGTACTTC. It is translated as CATHPPAAAEQYF. The V and J genes are TRBV28 and TRBJ2-7; D is uncertain. V was cut by 10 bases and J by 6 bases, with 19 bases left in between. Germline CDR1 MDHEN, CDR2 SYDVKM. The CDR3 covers 13 residues.

Only one count was recorded for this clone. The chain is built from TRBV5-1 and TRBJ1-5; D unclear. Trimming left V 0 bases short and J 6 bases short, with 4 bases between. The CDR3 is 12 residues long. Germline CDR1 is SGHRS and CDR2 is YFSETQ. The CDR3 here is CASSLAGQPQHF. CDR3 in DNA: TGCGCCAGCAGCTTGGCCGGTCAGCCCCAGCATTTT.

The chain couples TRBV7-2 to TRBJ1-2; perhaps TRBD1 as D (6 bases). V shed 4 bases and J shed 7 bases, with 19 bases lying between them. Germline V gene sequence: CDR1 SGHTA, CDR2 FQGNSA. This CDR3 comprises 15 residues. As DNA, the CDR3 is TGTGCCAGCAGCTCAGGGGCCTCTTTCTCGTCTGGCTACACCTTC. It yields the protein CASSSGASFSSGYTF.

The chain combines TRBV29-1 with TRBJ2-5; weak D call: TRBD2 (6 bases). The germline gives CDR1 SQVTM, CDR2 ANQGSEA. The CDR3 consists of 13 residues. V gave up 2 bases and J gave up 11 bases, with 18 bases separating them. The CDR3 sequence is CSVESAVTGEQYF. The CDR3 nucleotides are TGCAGCGTTGAAAGCGCGGTTACGGGGGAGCAGTACTTC.

V gene TRBV28 combines with J gene TRBJ2-2, with D uncertain. Trimming took off 7 bases at V and 5 bases at J, with 11 bases between the two ends. This CDR3 comprises 13 residues. Germline lookup yields CDR1 MDHEN and CDR2 SYDVKM. The CDR3 protein is CASTGVTTGELFF. CDR3 nucleotides: TGTGCCAGCACCGGAGTAACTACCGGGGAGCTGTTTTTT.

The rearrangement uses TRBV10-3 and TRBJ1-6, with D possibly matching TRBD1 (5 bases). Germline V gene data show CDR1 as ENHRY and CDR2 as SYGVKD. The CDR3 is 15 amino acids. V lost 2 bases and J 9 bases, leaving 14 bases between the germline ends. The CDR3 nucleotides read TGTGCCATCAGTGAGGGGTCAGGGAGGGGTTCACCCCTCCACTTT. It encodes CAISEGSGRGSPLHF.

The V call is TRBV5-6, the J call TRBJ1-2, with D maybe TRBD1 (5 bases). Germline loops: CDR1 SGHDT, CDR2 YYEEEE. Between the trimmed V and J ends, which lost 0 bases and 3 bases, there was a span of 9 bases. This CDR3 is built from 14 residues. CDR3 nucleotide sequence: TGTGCCAGCAGCTTGGGGGGCTGGGACTATGGCTACACCTTC. It yields the protein CASSLGGWDYGYTF.

This rearrangement joins TRBV4-2 to TRBJ1-2; D unclear. Per the germline V gene, CDR1 is LGHNA and CDR2 is YNFKEQ. The ends were cut back, 1 base at V and 14 bases at J, with 14 bases in the middle. This CDR3 has 12 residues. The CDR3 sequence: CASSQGFAGFTF. As DNA, the CDR3 is TGTGCCAGCAGCCAAGGGTTTGCGGGGTTTACCTTC.

This clone was counted between two and nine times. The chain uses TRBV12-1 and TRBJ2-5; no DNA check was done on the table's D call, TRBD2. TRBV12-1 is tagged as a pseudogene. The CDR3 is made up of 16 amino acids. The CDR3 reads CASSPRCEAGQETQYF. The CDR3 nucleotides are TGTGCCAGCAGCCCCCGCTGCGAAGCGGGACAAGAGACCCAGTACTTC.

The genes are TRBV30 and TRBJ2-7; TRBD2 might be the D (5 bases). V was cut by 0 bases and J by 7 bases, with 13 bases left in between. The germline V gene encodes CDR1 GTSNPN and CDR2 SVGIG (reference sequence). The CDR3 is made up of 13 amino acids. CDR3 protein: CAWSVLSRREQYF. CDR3 in DNA: TGTGCCTGGAGTGTACTGAGTAGGAGGGAGCAGTACTTC. Full variable domain (remainder filled in from reference TRBV30 and TRBJ2-7): SQTIHQWPATLVQPVGSPLSLECTVEGTSNPNLYWYRQAAGRGLQLLFYSVGIGQISSEVPQNLSASRPQDRQFILSSKKLLLSDSGFYLCAWSVLSRREQYFGPGTRLTVT.